The 19 T cell receptor beta chains reported below all come from one sample, sequenced in a study of blood T cell repertoires in COVID-19. Assay: immunoSEQ multiplex PCR; the TCRdb copy retains only in-frame clones and omits some. The repertoire holds roughly 200,000 clones, with over 85% as singletons. The sequencing sample was made of PBMCs or T cells enriched from blood (not recorded which). The source is a woman in her 30s with acute COVID-19.

The gene calls are TRBV25-1 and TRBJ2-1; D gene uncertain. This CDR3 comprises 16 residues. The ends were cut back, 1 base at V and 0 bases at J, with 10 bases in the middle. Per the germline V gene, CDR1 is MGHDK and CDR2 is SYGVNS. CDR3 DNA sequence: TGTGCCAGCAGTGAATCAGACTGGAGCTCCTACAATGAGCAGTTCTTC. This sequence encodes CASSESDWSSYNEQFF.

The chain uses TRBV27 and TRBJ2-5, with 11 bases that match TRBD1. V lost 5 bases, J lost 4 bases, and 6 bases stayed unmatched. Germline V gene sequence: CDR1 MNHEY, CDR2 SMNVEV (reference sequence). This CDR3 spans 15 amino acids. In DNA form, the CDR3 reads TGTGCCAGCAGTACGCGGACAGGGGGCTTAGAGACCCAGTACTTC. Its translation: CASSTRTGGLETQYF.

V and J are TRBV29-1 and TRBJ1-2; TRBD1 is a possible D gene (5 bases). V was cut by 4 bases and J by 3 bases, with 9 bases left in between. CDR1 is SQVTM and CDR2 is ANQGSEA in the germline V gene. CDR3 length: 12 amino acids. CDR3 protein: CSVAGGDYGYTF. The CDR3 coding sequence is TGCAGCGTTGCGGGGGGAGACTATGGCTACACCTTC.

The chain combines TRBV9 with TRBJ2-7; TRBD2 agrees at 8 bases. V was pared by 2 bases and J by 5 bases, with 9 bases of the junction left unmatched. CDR1 and CDR2 from the germline V gene are SGDLS and YYNGEE. CDR3 length equals 15 residues. CDR3: CASSVTGLDRDEQYF. The DNA for the CDR3 is TGTGCCAGCAGCGTCACGGGACTAGATCGCGACGAGCAGTACTTC.

The chain joins TRBV7-3 to TRBJ1-1; no clear D gene. Germline loops: CDR1 SGHTA, CDR2 FQGTGA. CDR3 length: 13 amino acids. Trimming left V 5 bases short and J 0 bases short, with 7 bases between. CDR3 region: CASSTQVNTEAFF. DNA of the CDR3: TGTGCCAGCAGCACACAAGTGAACACTGAAGCTTTCTTT.

As DNA, the CDR3 is TGTGCCAGTAGTATAGATCGGGGGGGGCGGCAGGTCGCTGAAGCTTTCTTT. It translates to CASSIDRGGRQVAEAFF. This chain links TRBV19 with TRBJ1-1; the D gene is possibly TRBD1 (6 bases). The germline gives CDR1 LNHDA, CDR2 SQIVND (reference sequence). The CDR3 has 17 amino acids. V lost 0 bases and J lost 6, with 20 bases in between.

The V and J genes are TRBV19 and TRBJ1-2; D unresolved. V shed 7 bases and J shed 9 bases, with 21 bases lying between them. This CDR3 region has 14 residues. Germline V gives CDR1 LNHDA, CDR2 SQIVND (reference sequence). CDR3 sequence (DNA): TGTGCCAGTACCGAATCCCTCATTCGGTTTCGCTACACCTTC. The encoded protein is CASTESLIRFRYTF.

This rearrangement joins TRBV3-1 (or the pseudogene TRBV3-2) to TRBJ1-4; a possible D gene is TRBD1 (6 bases). The germline CDR1 and CDR2 sequences are LGHDT and YNNKEL (reference sequence). V was shortened by 5 bases and J by 2 bases, with 15 bases between the two germline ends. This CDR3 region has 16 residues. CDR3 sequence reads: CASSERAGATNEKLFF. In DNA, the CDR3 is TGTGCCAGCAGCGAAAGAGCGGGGGCCACTAATGAAAAACTGTTTTTT.

V usage is TRBV27 and J usage is TRBJ1-5; 11 bases align to TRBD1. Trimming at V came to 8 bases and at J to 4 bases, leaving 13 bases not matched to a gene. Germline CDR1 reads MNHEY; CDR2 reads SMNVEV (reference sequence). The length of the CDR3 is 17 residues. The CDR3 DNA follows: TGTGCCAGCGCGAAGGGTTTGGGGACAGGGGGAAATCAGCCCCAGCATTTT. Protein sequence: CASAKGLGTGGNQPQHF.

The V call is TRBV4-1, the J call TRBJ1-1, with D unresolved. The CDR3 is 13 residues long. Trimming stripped 2 bases from V and 8 bases from J, with 12 bases between. In germline, CDR1 is MGHRA, CDR2 YSYEKL. CDR3 nucleotides: TGCGCCAGCAGCCAAAGGACTGATGGAGAAGCTTTCTTT. Protein product: CASSQRTDGEAFF.

The chain is built from TRBV9 and TRBJ2-7; 11 nucleotides match TRBD2. With V trimmed by 1 base and J by 3 bases, 0 bases remained unmatched. Germline V gene lookup returns CDR1 SGDLS and CDR2 YYNGEE. The CDR3 has 14 residues. CDR3 loop: CASSVTSGGYEQYF. CDR3 sequence (DNA): TGTGCCAGCAGCGTAACTAGCGGGGGCTACGAGCAGTACTTC.

Here the CDR3 DNA reads TGTGCCAGCAGCCGCAGCTTACAGGGGACGAACACTGAAGCTTTCTTT. Protein product: CASSRSLQGTNTEAFF. This chain connects TRBV3-1 (or the pseudogene TRBV3-2) to TRBJ1-1; 7 bases align to TRBD1. V was pared by 4 bases and J by 1 base, with 9 bases of the junction left unmatched. Germline V gives CDR1 LGHDT, CDR2 YNNKEL (reference sequence). This CDR3 is 16 amino acids long.

This clone came up once. The chain carries TRBV7-9 and TRBJ2-1, with 9 bases lining up with TRBD1. The CDR3 contains 14 residues. Germline values: CDR1 SEHNR, CDR2 FQNEAQ (reference sequence). The V and J ends lost 3 bases and 12 bases, in that order; junction bases with no gene match: 9. The CDR3 DNA reads TGTGCCAGCAGCTTGGGGGACAGGGCAGAAGGGCAGTTCTTC. This gives the protein CASSLGDRAEGQFF.

This clone came up once. Mismatch with germline at one junction end may stem from a read error. The chain recombines TRBV5-6 with TRBJ1-2; TRBD1 is a possible D gene (6 bases). Germline V lookup: CDR1 SGHDT, CDR2 YYEEEE. The CDR3 extends over 14 amino acids. The CDR3 is CVSSLWGGALGYTF. The CDR3 nucleotides read TGTGTCAGCAGCTTGTGGGGGGGCGCCCTTGGCTACACCTTC.

The chain employs TRBV9 and TRBJ1-2; D call uncertain. V was shortened by 3 bases and J by 1 base, with 10 bases between the two germline ends. Germline V gene sequence: CDR1 SGDLS, CDR2 YYNGEE. The CDR3 length is 14 residues. The CDR3 spells CASSGRANNYGYTF. Written as DNA, the CDR3 is TGTGCCAGCAGCGGGAGGGCTAATAACTATGGCTACACCTTC.

The rearrangement uses TRBV9 and TRBJ1-5, with 7 bases lining up with TRBD1. The ends lost 4 bases at V and 6 bases at J; junction bases unmatched: 7. The CDR3 totals 14 residues. Germline lookup yields CDR1 SGDLS and CDR2 YYNGEE. The CDR3, as DNA: TGTGCCAGCAGCCCATCGACAGGGACTCAGCCCCAGCATTTT. Protein: CASSPSTGTQPQHF.

V usage is TRBV5-1 and J usage is TRBJ1-2; possible D gene TRBD1, 5 bases. The CDR3 contains 15 residues. CDR1 is SGHRS and CDR2 is YFSETQ in the germline V gene. The germline V and J ends were trimmed by 0 bases and 5 bases, with 14 bases remaining between them. The CDR3 is CASSLAPGVEYGYTF. The CDR3 DNA reads TGCGCCAGCAGCTTGGCTCCGGGGGTTGAGTATGGCTACACCTTC. The full variable domain, with the rest looked up from reference TRBV5-1 and TRBJ1-2, is KAGVTQTPRYLIKTRGQQVTLSCSPISGHRSVSWYQQTPGQGLQFLFEYFSETQRNKGNFPGRFSGRQFSNSRSEMNVSTLELGDSALYLCASSLAPGVEYGYTFGSGTRLTVV.

This chain uses TRBV7-2 with TRBJ2-2; perhaps TRBD1 as D (6 bases). V dropped 5 bases and J dropped 8 bases, with 12 bases sitting between them. The CDR3 length is 13 residues. Germline V gene data show CDR1 as SGHTA and CDR2 as FQGNSA. The CDR3 here is CASSAQGAGELFF. In nucleotides, the CDR3 is TGTGCCAGCAGCGCACAGGGAGCGGGGGAGCTGTTTTTT.

The chain is built from TRBV10-3 and TRBJ2-3; TRBD1 is a possible D gene (5 bases). V lost 6 bases and J lost 0, with 13 bases in between. Germline V gives CDR1 ENHRY, CDR2 SYGVKD. This CDR3 has 15 residues. CDR3 in amino acids: CAIRPDSPSTDTQYF. The CDR3 nucleotides are TGTGCCATCAGGCCCGACAGCCCTAGCACAGATACGCAGTATTTT.